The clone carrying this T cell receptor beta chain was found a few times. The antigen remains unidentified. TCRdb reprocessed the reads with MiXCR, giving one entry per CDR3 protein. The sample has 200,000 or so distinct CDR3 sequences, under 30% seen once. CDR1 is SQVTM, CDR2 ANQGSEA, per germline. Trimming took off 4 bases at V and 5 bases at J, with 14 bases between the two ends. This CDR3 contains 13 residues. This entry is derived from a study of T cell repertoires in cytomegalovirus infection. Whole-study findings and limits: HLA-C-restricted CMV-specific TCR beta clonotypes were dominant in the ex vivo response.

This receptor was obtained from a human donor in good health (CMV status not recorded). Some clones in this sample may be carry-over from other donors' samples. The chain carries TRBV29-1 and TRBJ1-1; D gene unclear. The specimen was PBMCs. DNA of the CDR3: TGCAGCGTTGTGGTCAGGAAAGTAACTGAAGCTTTCTTT. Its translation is CSVVVRKVTEAFF. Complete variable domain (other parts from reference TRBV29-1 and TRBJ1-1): SAVISQKPSRDICQRGTSLTIQCQVDSQVTMMFWYRQQPGQSLTLIATANQGSEATYESGFVIDKFPISRPNLTFSTLTVSNMSPEDSSIYLCSVVVRKVTEAFFGQGTRLTVV.